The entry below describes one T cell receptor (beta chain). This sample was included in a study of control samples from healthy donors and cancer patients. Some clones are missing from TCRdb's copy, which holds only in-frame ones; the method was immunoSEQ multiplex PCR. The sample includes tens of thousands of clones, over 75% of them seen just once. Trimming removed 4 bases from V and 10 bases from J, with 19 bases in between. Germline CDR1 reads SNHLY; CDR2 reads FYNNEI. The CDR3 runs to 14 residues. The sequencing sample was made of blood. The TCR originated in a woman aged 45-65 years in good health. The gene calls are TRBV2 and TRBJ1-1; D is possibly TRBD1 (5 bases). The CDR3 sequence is CASSVSGQKSSAFF. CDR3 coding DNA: TGTGCCAGCAGTGTATCAGGGCAGAAATCTTCAGCTTTCTTT.